A single sample is the source of the 26 T cell receptor beta chains below, sequenced in a study of shared clonotypes between healthy human individuals. Sequenced by immunoSEQ multiplex PCR; TCRdb stores in-frame clones only, minus some. The sample lists over 950,000 clones, about 72% seen once, with almost 0.9% in the top ten. The sequencing sample was made of memory CD4+ T cells from PBMCs. Described subset: CD45RA-negative fraction. The receptors here all came from a man between 18 and 35 years old in good health. Some clones in this sample may be carry-over from other donors' samples.

The V gene is TRBV7-2, the J gene TRBJ2-1; maybe TRBD2 (6 bases). This CDR3 has 14 amino acids. Germline V gene data show CDR1 as SGHTA and CDR2 as FQGNSA. V lost 4 bases, J lost 4 bases, and 11 bases lay in between. CDR3 bases: TGTGCCAGCAGCTCCTGGACTAAATACAATGAGCAGTTCTTC. Its protein is CASSSWTKYNEQFF. The full variable domain, with the rest looked up from reference TRBV7-2 and TRBJ2-1, is GAGVSQSPSNKVTEKGKDVELRCDPISGHTALYWYRQSLGQGLEFLIYFQGNSAPDKSGLPSDRFSAERTGGSVSTLTIQRTQQEDSAVYLCASSSWTKYNEQFFGPGTRLTVL.

The genes are TRBV5-1 and TRBJ2-5; maybe TRBD1 (6 bases). The V gene lost 0 bases and the J gene lost 5 bases, with 11 bases spanning the gap. Germline assignment: CDR1 SGHRS and CDR2 YFSETQ. The CDR3 is 14 residues long. CDR3 bases: TGCGCCAGCAGCTTGGCCCAGGGGTCCGAGACCCAGTACTTC. It encodes CASSLAQGSETQYF.

This sequence joins TRBV15 and TRBJ2-7; weak D call: TRBD1 (6 bases). V lost 3 bases and J 0 bases, leaving 18 bases between the germline ends. Germline V gives CDR1 LNHNV, CDR2 YYDKDF (reference sequence). This CDR3 is built from 17 residues. Here the CDR3 reads CATSSDTSQGASYEQYF. The DNA of the CDR3 is TGTGCCACCAGCAGCGACACCTCACAGGGAGCCTCCTACGAGCAGTACTTC.

This clone came up a few times. The rearrangement links TRBV11-2 to TRBJ2-1, with TRBD1 matching over 8 bases. Germline values: CDR1 SGHAT, CDR2 FQNNGV. The CDR3 is 13 residues long. The J segment lost 9 bases and the V segment lost 4 bases, leaving 5 bases of the junction unmatched. In DNA, the CDR3 is TGTGCCAGCAGCTCGGACAGGGAAGCTGAGCAGTTCTTC. As protein: CASSSDREAEQFF.

The chain combines TRBV29-1 with TRBJ2-1; 7 bases map to TRBD2. This CDR3 has 13 amino acids. The germline gives CDR1 SQVTM, CDR2 ANQGSEA. V dropped 2 bases and J dropped 12; count of bases not matched to a gene: 10. CDR3 loop: CSVERLAERGQFF. The DNA for the CDR3 is TGCAGCGTTGAAAGGCTAGCGGAGAGGGGGCAGTTCTTC.

J is TRBJ1-3 and V is TRBV28; perhaps TRBD1 as D (5 bases). The germline gives CDR1 MDHEN, CDR2 SYDVKM. Between the trimmed V and J ends, which lost 4 bases and 4 bases, there was a span of 20 bases. The CDR3 runs 17 residues. CDR3 sequence reads: CASSSSLGQGGGNTIYF. The DNA of the CDR3 is TGTGCCAGCAGTTCTTCCCTTGGGCAGGGCGGGGGAAACACCATATATTTT.

V gene TRBV7-9 combines with J gene TRBJ2-7; no reliable D call. This CDR3 spans 14 amino acids. V was clipped by 0 bases and J by 4 bases, with 10 bases between them. CDR1 SEHNR and CDR2 FQNEAQ come from the germline V gene (reference sequence). The CDR3 coding sequence is TGTGCCAGCAGCTTAGCCTCGCCCCCTTACGAGCAGTACTTC. Residues: CASSLASPPYEQYF. Full variable domain (remainder filled in from reference TRBV7-9 and TRBJ2-7): DTGVSQNPRHKITKRGQNVTFRCDPISEHNRLYWYRQTLGQGPEFLTYFQNEAQLEKSRLLSDRFSAERPKGSFSTLEIQRTEQGDSAMYLCASSLASPPYEQYFGPGTRLTVT.

The chain joins TRBV2 to TRBJ1-5; the D gene is possibly TRBD1 (5 bases). Germline V gene lookup returns CDR1 SNHLY and CDR2 FYNNEI. The CDR3 covers 13 residues. With 3 bases removed from V and 5 bases from J, the gap between germline ends came to 8 bases. Here the CDR3 DNA reads TGTGCCAGCAGTGAGTCGGGGCATCAGCCCCAGCATTTT. Translation: CASSESGHQPQHF.

This sequence joins TRBV4-1 and TRBJ2-5; D is uncertain. Germline V gene data show CDR1 as MGHRA and CDR2 as YSYEKL. V was cut by 3 bases and J by 2 bases, with 13 bases left in between. The CDR3 covers 15 residues. CDR3 sequence reads: CASSQLGPIQETQYF. The CDR3 bases are TGCGCCAGCAGCCAGCTTGGTCCTATTCAAGAGACCCAGTACTTC.

The chain links TRBV11-2 to TRBJ1-1; D is perhaps TRBD1 (6 bases). V lost 5 bases to trimming and J lost 10 bases, with 14 bases between them. Germline assignment: CDR1 SGHAT and CDR2 FQNNGV. This CDR3 is 12 amino acids long. CDR3 loop: CASSPGARGAFF. DNA for the CDR3: TGTGCCAGCAGCCCGGGGGCCCGAGGAGCTTTCTTT.

This chain joins TRBV2 and TRBJ1-3; D is uncertain. Germline V CDR1 and CDR2: SNHLY, FYNNEI. V lost 3 bases, J lost 0 bases, and 9 bases lay in between. The CDR3 loop spans 15 amino acids. The CDR3 DNA is TGTGCCAGCAGTGATGCGACGGGCTCTGGAAACACCATATATTTT. Its translation: CASSDATGSGNTIYF.

The V gene is TRBV4-1, the J gene TRBJ1-5, with D perhaps matching TRBD1 (6 bases). The CDR3 totals 18 residues. Trimming stripped 1 base from V and 6 bases from J, with 22 bases between. Germline lookup yields CDR1 MGHRA and CDR2 YSYEKL. CDR3 sequence reads: CASSQGGPEEANSQPQHF. The CDR3 nucleotides are TGCGCCAGCAGCCAAGGGGGGCCAGAGGAGGCCAATAGTCAGCCCCAGCATTTT.

This clone was counted a few times. This chain joins TRBV5-1 and TRBJ2-1; TRBD2 aligns across 11 bases. The CDR3 runs 15 residues. V dropped 2 bases and J dropped 8; count of bases not matched to a gene: 6. CDR1 SGHRS and CDR2 YFSETQ come from the germline V gene. CDR3 DNA: TGCGCCAGCAGCTTACTAGCGGGAGAAATCTATGAGCAGTTCTTC. Translating it yields CASSLLAGEIYEQFF.

Comment on this clone: Germline is not matched at one junction end, which may reflect a read error. V and J are TRBV4-2 and TRBJ2-2; D is undetermined. CDR3 length: 14 residues. Germline V gene data show CDR1 as LGHNA and CDR2 as YNFKEQ. The CDR3 protein is CASSQDRNSGELFF. In nucleotides, the CDR3 is TGTGCCAGCAGCCAAGATCGGAACTCCGGGGAGCTGTTTTTT.

The CDR3 region is CASSEDRGNYGYTF. The DNA of the CDR3 is TGTGCCAGCAGCGAGGACAGGGGGAACTATGGCTACACCTTC. The chain joins TRBV7-3 to TRBJ1-2; 10 bases are shared with TRBD1. Germline CDR1 and CDR2: SGHTA and FQGTGA. CDR3 length equals 14 residues. Trimming removed 5 bases from V and 2 bases from J; junction bases left unmatched: 2.

The DNA of the CDR3 is TGCAGCGTTGGGTTCCTCTACAATGAGCAGTTCTTC. Its translation is CSVGFLYNEQFF. The V call is TRBV29-1, the J call TRBJ2-1; D is unresolved. Trimming took off 4 bases at V and 3 bases at J, with 7 bases between the two ends. The germline V gene has CDR1 SQVTM and CDR2 ANQGSEA. The CDR3 extends over 12 amino acids.

Concerning this clone itself: The sample contains more than one DNA sequence encoding this CDR3. This rearrangement joins TRBV2 to TRBJ2-3; TRBD2 aligns across 13 bases. The CDR3 contains 14 residues. Losses at the gene ends were 10 bases for V and 3 bases for J; bases not matched to a gene: 4. Germline lookup yields CDR1 SNHLY and CDR2 FYNNEI. The CDR3 sequence is CATGLAGVTDTQYF. The CDR3 DNA reads TGTGCCACCGGACTAGCGGGGGTAACAGATACGCAGTATTTT.

V is TRBV11-2 and J is TRBJ2-7; 11 positions agree with TRBD2. The CDR3 covers 17 residues. Losses at the gene ends were 3 bases for V and 7 bases for J; bases not matched to a gene: 14. Germline CDR1 is SGHAT and CDR2 is FQNNGV. The chain's CDR3 is CASSLRPSVLAGEEQYF. CDR3 coding DNA: TGTGCCAGCAGCTTGCGTCCCTCGGTACTAGCGGGAGAAGAGCAGTACTTC.

This sequence joins TRBV7-2 and TRBJ1-1; D is uncertain. CDR1 and CDR2 (germline): SGHTA, FQGNSA. The CDR3 has 12 residues. V was pared by 2 bases and J by 5 bases, with 6 bases between. CDR3 nucleotide sequence: TGTGCCAGCAGCTTATACAAGACTGAAGCTTTCTTT. This translates into CASSLYKTEAFF.

The rearrangement joins TRBV5-5 to TRBJ2-5; TRBD1 is a possible D gene (5 bases). Germline CDR1 is SGHKS and CDR2 is YYEKEE (reference sequence). This CDR3 is 13 amino acids long. The V gene lost 2 bases and the J gene lost 11 bases, with 16 bases spanning the gap. CDR3 amino acids: CASSFSWTPPQYF. The CDR3 region has the DNA TGTGCCAGCAGCTTCTCCTGGACACCCCCGCAGTACTTC.

The V and J genes are TRBV27 and TRBJ1-5; D unclear. Per the germline V gene, CDR1 is MNHEY and CDR2 is SMNVEV (reference sequence). Trimming removed 4 bases from V and 4 bases from J, with 14 bases in between. CDR3 length: 15 amino acids. The CDR3 loop is CASSYVVQKNQPQHF. CDR3 sequence (DNA): TGTGCCAGCAGTTATGTAGTACAGAAGAATCAGCCCCAGCATTTT.

The chain employs TRBV14 and TRBJ2-1; 9 bases are shared with TRBD1. The trim removed 6 bases at V and 7 bases at J, leaving 16 bases unmatched. Looked up from germline, CDR1 is SGHDN and CDR2 is FVKESK. The CDR3 extends over 17 amino acids. In nucleotides, the CDR3 is TGTGCCAGCAGACCAACTCCGGGACAGGGATTCAGTAATGAGCAGTTCTTC. Protein: CASRPTPGQGFSNEQFF.

The CDR3 sequence is CASSNREGNTIYF. The CDR3 DNA is TGTGCCAGCAGTAACAGGGAAGGAAACACCATATATTTT. V gene TRBV2 combines with J gene TRBJ1-3; possibly TRBD1 for D (6 bases). Trimming cost V 5 bases and J 4 bases, with 9 bases left between them. CDR3 length: 13 residues. The germline gives CDR1 SNHLY, CDR2 FYNNEI.

This clone appeared a few times. V is TRBV15 and J is TRBJ1-4; D gene ambiguous. From germline, CDR1 is LNHNV and CDR2 YYDKDF (reference sequence). Between the trimmed V and J ends, which lost 3 bases and 0 bases, there was a span of 14 bases. The CDR3 sequence is 17 residues long. CDR3 sequence reads: CATSRGGGIATNEKLFF. In nucleotides, the CDR3 is TGTGCCACCAGCAGGGGCGGAGGGATTGCAACTAATGAAAAACTGTTTTTT.

Only one count was recorded for this clone. The genes are TRBV5-6 and TRBJ2-5; D is perhaps TRBD1 (6 bases). This CDR3 has 14 residues. The ends were cut back, 4 bases at V and 2 bases at J, with 12 bases in the middle. Germline V gene sequence: CDR1 SGHDT, CDR2 YYEEEE. The CDR3 loop is CASSLGTNQETQYF. The DNA for the CDR3 is TGTGCCAGCAGCCTCGGGACAAATCAAGAGACCCAGTACTTC.

The chain links TRBV28 to TRBJ1-2; 7 positions match TRBD1. The CDR3 is 17 residues long. V dropped 5 bases and J dropped 2; count of bases not matched to a gene: 14. The germline V gene encodes CDR1 MDHEN and CDR2 SYDVKM. CDR3 sequence (DNA): TGTGCCAGCAGTGTGATGAGAGCGCCAGGGGGGAACTATGGCTACACCTTC. This gives the protein CASSVMRAPGGNYGYTF.